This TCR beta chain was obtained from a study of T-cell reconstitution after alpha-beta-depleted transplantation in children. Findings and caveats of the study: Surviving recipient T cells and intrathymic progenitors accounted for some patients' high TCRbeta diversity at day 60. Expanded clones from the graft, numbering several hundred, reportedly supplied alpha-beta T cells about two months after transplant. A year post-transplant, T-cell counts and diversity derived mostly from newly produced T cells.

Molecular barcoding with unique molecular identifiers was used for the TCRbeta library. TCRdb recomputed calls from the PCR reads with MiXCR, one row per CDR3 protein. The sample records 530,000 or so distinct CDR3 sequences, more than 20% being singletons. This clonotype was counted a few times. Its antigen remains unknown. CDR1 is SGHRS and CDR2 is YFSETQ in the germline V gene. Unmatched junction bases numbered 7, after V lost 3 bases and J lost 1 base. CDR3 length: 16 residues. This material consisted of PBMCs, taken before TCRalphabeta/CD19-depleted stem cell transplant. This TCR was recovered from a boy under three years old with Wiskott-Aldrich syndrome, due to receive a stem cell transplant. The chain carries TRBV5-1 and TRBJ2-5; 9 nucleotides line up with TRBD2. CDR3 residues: CASSSIAGVGQETQYF. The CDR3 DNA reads TGCGCCAGCAGCTCAATAGCGGGAGTAGGCCAAGAGACCCAGTACTTC.